Each of the 10 T cell receptor beta chains below was sequenced from the same sample in a study of brain T cells in children with intractable seizures. Time point meaning: blood from clinic visit 5 months post-surgery; TSC patient then seizure free. Sequenced by immunoSEQ multiplex PCR; TCRdb stores in-frame clones only, minus some. Of 300,000 to 400,000 clones detected, nearly 95% appear once; the ten largest clones hold roughly 6%. The specimen comprised peripheral blood, sampled more than 4 months after surgery. These receptors were collected from a boy younger than two with tuberous sclerosis and intractable seizures.

The chain employs TRBV19 and TRBJ2-1; 8 bases match TRBD2. J gave up 5 bases and V 3 bases, and 6 bases lay outside the gene matches. Germline CDR1 is LNHDA and CDR2 is SQIVND (reference sequence). This CDR3 comprises 15 residues. The CDR3 coding sequence is TGTGCCAGTAGTATTTGGCTAGCGGGTAACAATGAGCAGTTCTTC. Translating gives CASSIWLAGNNEQFF.

Turning to this clone: Distinct nucleotide sequences in the sample also encode this CDR3. The gene calls are TRBV19 and TRBJ1-5, with D unclear. Trimming took 3 bases from V and 2 from J, leaving 2 bases between them. From germline, CDR1 is LNHDA and CDR2 SQIVND (reference sequence). The CDR3 has 12 residues. The CDR3 DNA reads as TGTGCCAGTAGTATTGGCAATCAGCCCCAGCATTTT. Translation: CASSIGNQPQHF. Using reference TRBV19 and TRBJ1-5 for the parts outside the CDR3, the full variable domain is DGGITQSPKYLFRKEGQNVTLSCEQNLNHDAMYWYRQDPGQGLRLIYYSQIVNDFQKGDIAEGYSVSREKKESFPLTVTSAQKNPTAFYLCASSIGNQPQHFGDGTRLSIL.

The count of this clone is one. The chain combines TRBV27 with TRBJ2-2; D is undetermined. The CDR3 has 13 residues. The germline CDR1 and CDR2 sequences are MNHEY and SMNVEV (reference sequence). The germline V and J ends were trimmed by 5 bases and 5 bases, with 9 bases remaining between them. The CDR3 bases are TGTGCCAGCAGTGCGACTCCTACCGGGGAGCTGTTTTTT. It codes for CASSATPTGELFF.

The genes are TRBV4-1 and TRBJ2-1, with 14 bases that match TRBD2. V was clipped by 4 bases and J by 9 bases; unmatched bases: 5. Germline values: CDR1 MGHRA, CDR2 YSYEKL. This CDR3 is 15 amino acids long. The CDR3 nucleotides read TGCGCCAGCAGCCCCGGACTAGCGGGAGGAAGTGAGCAGTTCTTC. It specifies CASSPGLAGGSEQFF.

This sequence joins TRBV9 and TRBJ1-2, with 10 bases matching TRBD1. Germline lookup yields CDR1 SGDLS and CDR2 YYNGEE. This CDR3 comprises 14 residues. The J segment lost 4 bases and the V segment lost 6 bases, leaving 6 bases of the junction unmatched. CDR3 region: CASTMTGGPYGYTF. In DNA, the CDR3 is TGTGCCAGCACCATGACAGGGGGCCCCTATGGCTACACCTTC. Variable domain in full (rest from reference TRBV9 and TRBJ1-2): DSGVTQTPKHLITATGQRVTLRCSPRSGDLSVYWYQQSLDQGLQFLIQYYNGEERAKGNILERFSAQQFPDLHSELNLSSLELGDSALYFCASTMTGGPYGYTFGSGTRLTVV.

The chain links TRBV5-1 to TRBJ2-3; 8 nucleotides match TRBD1. The ends lost 0 bases at V and 1 base at J; junction bases unmatched: 4. The CDR3 runs to 16 residues. Germline V gene data show CDR1 as SGHRS and CDR2 as YFSETQ. This chain's CDR3 is CASSLDLTGGTDTQYF. The CDR3, as DNA: TGCGCCAGCAGCTTGGACTTGACAGGGGGCACAGATACGCAGTATTTT.

This clone was picked up a small number of times. This chain uses TRBV5-4 with TRBJ1-1; possible D gene TRBD1, 6 bases. Trimming cost V 4 bases and J 0 bases, with 13 bases left between them. The germline CDR1 and CDR2 sequences are SGHNT and YYREEE (reference sequence). The CDR3 is 15 amino acids. The CDR3, as DNA: TGTGCCAGCAGCCCTACGGGACACATGAACACTGAAGCTTTCTTT. Translated, it gives CASSPTGHMNTEAFF.

The chain recombines TRBV5-4 with TRBJ1-1; the D is unclear. Trimming shortened V by 0 bases and J by 5 bases, and 11 bases separated the two germline ends. CDR3 length equals 14 residues. Germline CDR1 reads SGHNT; CDR2 reads YYREEE (reference sequence). The CDR3 spells CASSLAISVTEAFF. CDR3 DNA: TGTGCCAGCAGCTTGGCGATTTCTGTTACTGAAGCTTTCTTT.

V is TRBV10-3 and J is TRBJ2-1; TRBD1 aligns across 11 bases. This CDR3 has 14 residues. CDR1 is ENHRY and CDR2 is SYGVKD in the germline V gene. Trimming removed 11 bases from V and 3 bases from J; junction bases left unmatched: 6. Written as DNA, the CDR3 is TGTGCCTCCACGGGACAGGGGGGCTACAATGAGCAGTTCTTC. It translates to CASTGQGGYNEQFF.

This sequence joins TRBV5-1 and TRBJ2-1, with D possibly TRBD1 on 5 matching bases. The germline V gene encodes CDR1 SGHRS and CDR2 YFSETQ. The length of the CDR3 is 16 residues. Trimming took off 0 bases at V and 2 bases at J, with 12 bases between the two ends. For the CDR3, the DNA is TGCGCCAGCAGCTTGGCCAGGGTCAAGACCTACAATGAGCAGTTCTTC. As protein: CASSLARVKTYNEQFF.